This T cell receptor (beta chain) appears in the sequencing data of a study of Ad26.COV2.S vaccination and SARS-CoV-2 variants (dated by TCRdb to about 2021). Regarding the study in general: Vaccine-arm donors came from COV1001, a multicentre, randomized, double-blind, placebo-controlled phase I-IIa trial of Ad26.COV2.S in healthy adults. Ad26.COV2.S was given intramuscularly at 5x10^10 or 1x10^11 viral particles, as a single shot or as two shots 56 days apart. TCRbeta repertoire sequencing served as the tool for gauging how specific and how broad the SARS-CoV-2-reactive T cell receptors were following Ad26.COV2.S vaccination. The TCR-sequenced set comprised approximately 32 samples: roughly 19 Ad26.COV2.S vaccine recipients, 5 placebo recipients and 8 SARS-CoV-2 convalescent individuals. Trial participants were randomized into five groups of five: low-dose or high-dose Ad26.COV2.S given once or twice, or placebo on both occasions. Throughout the experiments and outcome assessment, investigators stayed blinded to trial group allocation.

The paper's findings and limits, for the study overall: Vaccine and placebo recipients had similar non-spike TCR breadth, a finding consistent with the vaccine containing only spike. It was noted by the authors that total T cell responses may have been underestimated by the TCR breadth and depth analyses. Substantial breadth of spike-specific CD8+ and CD4+ T cell responses was reported after vaccination. Spike-specific TCR breadth was higher in Ad26.COV2.S recipients than in placebo recipients (P = 0.0014). The study lacked the statistical power to compare responses across vaccine doses or regimens.

Reading the label with the study, this specimen's treatment or condition is: about 20 received Ad26.COV2.S at low or high dose, single or two shots; roughly five received placebo; per-sample allocation not given. For vaccine and placebo recipients, repertoires were sequenced using samples collected on day 63 after the first injection. In Cohort 1b, some 25 adults aged 18-55 years were enrolled at a single site in Boston, USA, between 29 July and 7 August 2020. Ad26.COV2.S was a replication-incompetent adenovirus type 26 vector that expressed a prefusion-stabilized SARS-CoV-2 spike protein derived from the original Wuhan strain. A word on this clone: Its antigen is currently not known. Base qualities are not provided; no much larger clone lies one nucleotide away.

Including cysteine and phenylalanine, the CDR3 has 14 amino acids. Solely the CDR3 DNA is kept, with 42 bases framed from the first base. The germline ends are 10 bases apart after V is trimmed by 3 bases and J by 2 bases. The germline V gene (reference sequence) sets CDR1 to LNHDA and CDR2 to SQIVND. TCRbeta CDR3 regions were sequenced with the immunoSEQ Assay. After extraction, genomic DNA underwent amplification by bias-controlled multiplex PCR, followed by high-throughput sequencing. Concerning the study's data processing: To quantify the absolute abundance of each unique TCRbeta CDR3 region, sequences were collapsed and filtered. T cell fraction was estimated by normalizing TCRbeta template counts to usable DNA, with usable DNA measured through amplification of reference genes found in all nucleated cells. Repertoire TCRs were annotated as SARS-CoV-2-specific when V gene, CDR3 amino acid sequence and J gene were exactly matched to a known reactive TCR set. The reference SARS-CoV-2 TCR set was derived from MIRA and filtered for enrichment in COVID-19-positive ImmuneCODE repertoires, a step that removed public or cross-reactive TCRs. Based on the MIRA antigens, annotated TCRs were further analysed at the level of specific ORF or position within ORF. Depth was the summed frequency of annotated unique rearrangements, while breadth was defined as annotated unique rearrangements over total unique productive rearrangements. Two-sided Wilcoxon rank-sum tests were applied when comparing TCR breadth between groups. The table was pulled from immuneACCESS by TCRdb, which kept in-frame rearrangements only. Such tables lose some clones; where checked, under half of the loss comes from unresolved V genes, and the rest has no known cause. The DNA was the basis for D and trimming; V, J and clone size are from that table. The sample table contains 300,000 to 350,000 clones; only one count was recorded for 85% to 90% of them. Together, the top ten hold 4.5% to 7% of the sample.

The TCR was taken from a person aged 18 to 65 who received the Ad26.COV2.S COVID-19 vaccine or a placebo. The chain joins TRBV19 to TRBJ2-5; a tentative D match to TRBD1 spans 6 bases. This material consisted of peripheral blood, taken in a trial of Ad26.COV2.S vaccine versus placebo. CDR3 reads: CASSIPDSQETQYF. In nucleotides, the sequence is TGTGCCAGTAGTATCCCGGACAGTCAAGAGACCCAGTACTTC.